The sequence of this TCR beta chain was determined in a study of CD8+ T cells in alopecia areata. Treatment here: oral pan-JAK inhibitor, 5-10 mg twice daily. Sequencing used cDNA as its template, made by extracting RNA and reverse transcribing it. Sequencing used immunoSEQ multiplex PCR; TCRdb keeps in-frame clones, though not all of them. The sample carries 150,000 to 200,000 clones, around 58% recorded once. This CDR3 has 13 residues. V was shortened by 0 bases and J by 4 bases, with 6 bases between the two germline ends. CDR1 is SGHDT and CDR2 is YYEEEE in the germline V gene. This clonotype was sampled from a human donor with alopecia areata. V gene TRBV5-6 combines with J gene TRBJ2-3; D may be TRBD2 (6 bases). The specimen comprised CD8+ T cells sorted from blood, sampled at week 24, from a patient treated with tofacitinib. CDR3 sequence: CASSLGLADTQYF. In DNA form, the CDR3 reads TGTGCCAGCAGCTTGGGACTAGCAGATACGCAGTATTTT.